Below, one T cell receptor beta chain is given with its context. Antigen unknown. This sample was taken from a study of beta chain features in type 1 diabetes. Study-level findings and limits: The study found fewer insertions and more deletions at VDJ junctions in type 1 diabetes patients. Type 1 diabetes patients had TCRB CDR3s that were shorter (moderately but significantly so) in all four CD4+ subsets.

The CDR3 length is 11 residues. The germline V and J ends were trimmed by 0 bases and 6 bases, with 3 bases remaining between them. Germline loops: CDR1 SGHRS, CDR2 YFSETQ. Sorting based on CD45RO/CCR7/CD25/CD127/CD95/CD27 separated CD4+ naive, central memory, regulatory and stem cell-like memory cells. The entirety of the isolated RNA underwent reverse transcription, so expressed TCRB transcripts were sequenced. Produced via immunoSEQ multiplex PCR; TCRdb's table is partial and in-frame only. The sample has 680,000 or so clones, 13% seen once. The clonotype comes from a man aged 18 to 35 with type 1 diabetes. The chain has TRBV5-1 and TRBJ1-1; the D is unclear. Sequences were obtained from naive CD4+ T cells from blood. Here the CDR3 DNA reads TGCGCCAGCAGCTTGGGCGCTGAAGCTTTCTTT. Residues: CASSLGAEAFF. The whole variable domain, filled in from reference TRBV5-1 and TRBJ1-1, reads KAGVTQTPRYLIKTRGQQVTLSCSPISGHRSVSWYQQTPGQGLQFLFEYFSETQRNKGNFPGRFSGRQFSNSRSEMNVSTLELGDSALYLCASSLGAEAFFGQGTRLTVV.